This is a list of T cell receptor beta chains from one sample in a study of shared clonotypes between healthy human individuals. Only in-frame clones appear in the TCRdb table, and some are missing; sequencing was by immunoSEQ multiplex PCR. The data contain more than 2,000,000 clones, 93% of them singletons. The sequenced material came from naive CD4+ T cells from PBMCs. These receptors all come from a young man in good health. Some clones in this sample may be carry-over from other donors' samples. CDR3s include the opening cysteine and the closing phenylalanine or tryptophan. Fields, in order: clone size, V gene, CDR3 protein. Where a row states a size, it is once, few, many or the class of an expanded clone; other rows omit it.

>once|TRBV28
CASRKTPSSYNEQFF
>NA|TRBV18
CASSPLGEGYGYTF
>NA|TRBV27
CASSFRRNTGELFF
>NA|TRBV14
CASSQESNYGYTF
>NA|TRBV14
CASSQDYGGAPDF
>NA|TRBV5-4
CASSLEGTAGELFF
>NA|TRBV25-1
CASSGGTGGIYEQYF
>NA|TRBV5-1
CASSLGSLAGTYEQYF
>NA|TRBV15
CATSRTTGAAAEQYF
>NA|TRBV18
CASSPGREKVGKLFF
>NA|TRBV7-6
CASSSLTGTGANVLTF
>NA|TRBV10-1
CASSESYSGGRGTDTQYF
>NA|TRBV6-5
CASSPGGVGTEAFF
>NA|TRBV29-1
CSARTPDTQYF
>once|TRBV15
CATSSFPGTGSGYTF
>few|TRBV18
CASSPEGRDQPQHF
>once|TRBV5-1
CASSSQGSNYGYTF
>NA|TRBV5-1
CASSSPTGDGTEAFF
>NA|TRBV5-1
CASSLGPGTIYYEQFF
>NA|TRBV5-1
CASLSGSTDTQYF
>NA|TRBV7-3
CASSPIKNTEAFF
>NA|TRBV18
CASSPGQGNEKLFF
>NA|TRBV18
CASSPQRGGDYGYTF
>once|TRBV5-6
CASSLGSIGQGLGGYTF
>NA|TRBV11-2
CASSRDRGRQQFF
>NA|TRBV5-8
CASSRLAGAYEQYF
>NA|TRBV19
CASSRRGYGYTF
>NA|TRBV5-6
CASSFGRETQYF